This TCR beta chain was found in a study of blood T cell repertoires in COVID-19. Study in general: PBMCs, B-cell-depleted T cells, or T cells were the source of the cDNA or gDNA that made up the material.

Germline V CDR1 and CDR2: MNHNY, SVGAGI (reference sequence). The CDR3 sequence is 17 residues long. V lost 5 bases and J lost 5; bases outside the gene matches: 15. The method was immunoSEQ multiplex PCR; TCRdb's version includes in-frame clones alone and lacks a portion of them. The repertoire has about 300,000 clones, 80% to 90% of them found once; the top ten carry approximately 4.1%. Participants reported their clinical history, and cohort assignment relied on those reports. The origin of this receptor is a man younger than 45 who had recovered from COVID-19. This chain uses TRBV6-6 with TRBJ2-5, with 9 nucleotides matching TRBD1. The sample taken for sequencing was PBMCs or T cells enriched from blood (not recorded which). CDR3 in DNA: TGTGCCAGCAGTCGACTCTGGACAGGGGCGGTTGTGGAGACCCAGTACTTC. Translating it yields CASSRLWTGAVVETQYF.